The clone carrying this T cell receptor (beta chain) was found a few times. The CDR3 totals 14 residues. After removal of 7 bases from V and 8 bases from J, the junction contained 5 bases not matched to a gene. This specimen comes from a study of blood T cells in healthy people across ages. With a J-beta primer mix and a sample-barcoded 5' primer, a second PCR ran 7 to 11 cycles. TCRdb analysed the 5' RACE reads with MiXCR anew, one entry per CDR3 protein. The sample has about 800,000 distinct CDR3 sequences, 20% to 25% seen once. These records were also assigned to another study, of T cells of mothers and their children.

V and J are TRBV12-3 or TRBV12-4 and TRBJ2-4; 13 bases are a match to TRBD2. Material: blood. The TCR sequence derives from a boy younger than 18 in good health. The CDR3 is CASTPGLAGDIQYF. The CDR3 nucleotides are TGTGCCAGCACTCCCGGACTAGCGGGAGACATTCAGTACTTC.